Listed below are T cell receptor beta chains from one sample, sequenced in a study of blood T cell repertoires in COVID-19. Sequenced by immunoSEQ multiplex PCR; TCRdb stores in-frame clones only, minus some. The data show fewer than 200,000 clones, with 82% seen just once and under 6.5% held by the top ten. Source material: PBMCs or T cells enriched from blood (not recorded which). These receptors all stem from a woman aged 55-70 years with acute COVID-19. CDR3s include the opening cysteine and the closing phenylalanine or tryptophan. A D gene is named only where the DNA matches it firmly. Clone size is shown for a subset of rows, as once, few, many or a class of expanded clone.

TRBJ2-3 TRBV4-1 once TRBD1 TGCGCCAGCAGCCAACCTTACAGGGGGCGCGGAGATACGCAGTATTTT CASSQPYRGRGDTQYF
TRBJ1-5 TRBV19 . . TGTGCCAGTAGTATAGAGCAGTCCAATCAGCCCCAGCATTTT CASSIEQSNQPQHF
TRBJ2-1 TRBV6-6 . TRBD1 TGTGCCAGCAGTTCGGGACAGCTCTCCTACAATGAGCAGTTCTTC CASSSGQLSYNEQFF
TRBJ2-2 TRBV9 . . TGTGCCAGCAGCGTAGTTGGATTAGCGGCGACCGGGGAGCTGTTTTTT CASSVVGLAATGELFF
TRBJ1-5 TRBV10-3 few TRBD1 TGTGCCATCAGTTGGGGACAGAGTAATCAGCCCCAGCATTTT CAISWGQSNQPQHF
TRBJ2-1 TRBV7-8 . . TGTGCCAGCAGCTTAGTGCAGGGCTCAGAGCAGTTCTTC CASSLVQGSEQFF
TRBJ1-4 TRBV18 . . TGTGCCAGCTCATTGACAGACCTCCCAGGGGTAAAACTGTTTTTT CASSLTDLPGVKLFF
TRBJ2-7 TRBV5-6 . . TGTGCCAGCAGCCCGCCCGTCGGGGGCGAGCAGTACTTC CASSPPVGGEQYF
TRBJ1-3 TRBV19 . . TGTGCCAGTATTGGACAGACGACGGGAAACACCATATATTTT CASIGQTTGNTIYF
TRBJ1-2 TRBV4-3 . . TGCGCCAGCAGCCAAGCTCGGGGAAGAAACTATGGCTACACCTTC CASSQARGRNYGYTF
TRBJ1-3 TRBV6-5 . . TGTGCCAGCAGCCCCAGCGGGCTCGGTGGAAACACCATATATTTT CASSPSGLGGNTIYF
TRBJ2-1 TRBV11-2 . . TGTGCCAGCAGCGGGCAGAGCTCCTACAATGAGCAGTTCTTC CASSGQSSYNEQFF
TRBJ2-7 TRBV10-3 . TRBD1 TGTGCCATCAGTGGTGGACAGGGAAGTAACTACGAGCAGTACTTC CAISGGQGSNYEQYF
TRBJ2-2 TRBV5-1 . . TGCGCCAGCAGCTTGGACAGCGGGGAGCTGTTTTTT CASSLDSGELFF
TRBJ1-1 TRBV9 . . TGTGCCAGCAGCCGAGAGAGCAAGAACACTGAAGCTTTCTTT CASSRESKNTEAFF
TRBJ2-1 TRBV5-1 . TRBD2 TGCGCCAGCAGTAAGACTAGCGGGGGGGTCATGTCTGAGCAGTTCTTC CASSKTSGGVMSEQFF
TRBJ2-3 TRBV9 . . TGTGCCAGCAGCGTAGAGGGTAGCGCTAATCGGGTTGAGTATTTT CASSVEGSANRVEYF
TRBJ1-4 TRBV19 . . TGTGCCAGTATTGGTCGGAGGAATGAAAAACTGTTTTTT CASIGRRNEKLFF
TRBJ2-7 TRBV6-4 . . TGTGCCAGCAGCTCTCTACCTGAGTTGGCGGGCTACGAGCAGTACTTC CASSSLPELAGYEQYF
TRBJ2-6 TRBV6-6 . . TGTGCCAGCAGTTCCTCCGGGGTCTCTGGGGCCAACGTCCTGACTTTC CASSSSGVSGANVLTF
TRBJ1-4 TRBV18 few . TGTGCCAGCTCACCGGACGCCGGGGGAGAAAAACTGTTTTTT CASSPDAGGEKLFF
TRBJ1-2 TRBV2 once . TGTGCCAGCAGTGAGGAGGCCGCGGGCGGCTATGGCTACACCTTC CASSEEAAGGYGYTF
TRBJ2-3 TRBV4-3 once . TGCGCCAGCAGCCAAGAAGTCGGAGCTACGCAGTATTTT CASSQEVGATQYF
TRBJ1-2 TRBV29-1 few TRBD1 TGCAGCGTCGCGACAGGGAGCTATGGCTACACCTTC CSVATGSYGYTF
TRBJ2-5 TRBV10-3 once TRBD2 TGTGCCATCCGGGGGACTAGCGGGGGGAAAGAGACCCAGTACTTC CAIRGTSGGKETQYF
TRBJ1-5 TRBV28 . . TGTGCCAGCAGTTTTGATGCCTGGGCAGACCCATCACCGGGCAATCAGCCCCAGCATTTT CASSFDAWADPSPGNQPQHF